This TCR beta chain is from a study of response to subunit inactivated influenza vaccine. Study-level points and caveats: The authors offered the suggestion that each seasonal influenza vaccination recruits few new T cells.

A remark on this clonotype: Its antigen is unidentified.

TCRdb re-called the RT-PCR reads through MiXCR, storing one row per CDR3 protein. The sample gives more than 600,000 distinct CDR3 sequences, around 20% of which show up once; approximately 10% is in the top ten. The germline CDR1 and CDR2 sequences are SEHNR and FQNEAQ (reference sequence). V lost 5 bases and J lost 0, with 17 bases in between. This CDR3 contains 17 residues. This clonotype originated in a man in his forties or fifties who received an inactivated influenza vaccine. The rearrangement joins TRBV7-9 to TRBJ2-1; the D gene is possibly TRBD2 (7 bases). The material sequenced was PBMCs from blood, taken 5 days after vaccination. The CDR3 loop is CASSPIGGVSSYNEQFF. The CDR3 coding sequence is TGTGCCAGCAGCCCCATAGGGGGGGTGAGCTCCTACAATGAGCAGTTCTTC. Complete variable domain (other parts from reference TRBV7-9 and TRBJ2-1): DTGVSQNPRHKITKRGQNVTFRCDPISEHNRLYWYRQTLGQGPEFLTYFQNEAQLEKSRLLSDRFSAERPKGSFSTLEIQRTEQGDSAMYLCASSPIGGVSSYNEQFFGPGTRLTVL.